This T cell receptor beta chain derives from a study of T-cell reconstitution after alpha-beta-depleted transplantation in children. CDR3 size: 16 residues. The trim removed 3 bases at V and 9 bases at J, leaving 9 bases unmatched. The germline gives CDR1 SGHAT, CDR2 FQNNGV. The TCRbeta library was prepared with unique molecular identifiers. One entry per CDR3 protein, called by TCRdb with MiXCR from the PCR reads. The sample consists of around 410,000 distinct CDR3 sequences, roughly 11% of them appearing once. The rearrangement joins TRBV11-2 to TRBJ2-1; TRBD2 agrees at 12 bases. Sequences were derived from PBMCs from the stem cell graft donor, sampled from the stem cell graft. The sequence came from a human donor who donated a stem cell graft to a child with acute myeloid leukemia. The CDR3 region is CASSLGLAGGPPEQFF. For the CDR3, the DNA is TGTGCCAGCAGCTTGGGCCTAGCGGGAGGGCCACCTGAGCAGTTCTTC.